A selection of T cell receptor beta chains follows, all from one sample in a study of regulatory T cells in long-lasting Graves disease. A single record per CDR3 protein comes from TCRdb applying MiXCR to the multiplex PCR reads. The table has a few hundred thousand distinct CDR3 sequences, roughly 17% seen once; the top ten hold 20% to 25%. Separately, the same data were catalogued under a study of T cells in Graves' hyperthyroidism and ophthalmopathy.

The source material was peripheral blood mononuclear cells (PBMCs), sampled at new diagnosis, from a patient treated with antithyroid drugs. The receptor set was obtained from a woman aged 18 to 35 with Graves disease. Each CDR3 is given with its conserved first and last residue. Each record gives: CDR3 length, clone size, D gene, J gene, V gene, CDR3 DNA, CDR3 protein. The D gene is left open where the match is weak. Only part of the rows carry a size: once, few, many, or a class if the clone is expanded.

>14|few|-|TRBJ1-2|TRBV6-1
TGTGCCAGCACTCTGGGTGGGGGGAGAAATGGCTACACCTTC
CASTLGGGRNGYTF
>14|-|-|TRBJ2-3|TRBV7-2
TGTGCCAGCACCCCTGGGTCTGGGGCAGATACGCAGTATTTT
CASTPGSGADTQYF
>13|-|-|TRBJ2-5|TRBV6-1
TGTGCCACCCGCCGGGGTTGGGGAGAGACCCAGTACTTC
CATRRGWGETQYF
>17|-|-|TRBJ1-5|TRBV28
TGTGCCAGCAGTTTACCTGTCGGAAGGGGAGGCAATCAGCCCCAGCATTTT
CASSLPVGRGGNQPQHF
>14|few|-|TRBJ2-7|TRBV18
TGTGCCAGCTTACCGGGGGCCACGACGGGGGAGCAGTACTTC
CASLPGATTGEQYF
>16|many|-|TRBJ2-7|TRBV13
TGTGCCAGCAGCGCCCAAGGGAGGACACGAACCTACGAGCAGTACTTC
CASSAQGRTRTYEQYF
>12|few|-|TRBJ2-7|TRBV2
TGTGCCAGCAGTGGCACACCCTACGAGCAGTACTTC
CASSGTPYEQYF
>16|many|TRBD2|TRBJ2-1|TRBV20-1
TGCAGTGCTAGCGCCCCGCTAGCGGGAGTATTTTATGAGCAGTTCTTC
CSASAPLAGVFYEQFF
>17|many|TRBD2|TRBJ2-3|TRBV11-3
TGTGCCAGCAGCTTCACTGGCAGCGGGAGGTCCACAGATACGCAGTATTTT
CASSFTGSGRSTDTQYF
>14|many|-|TRBJ2-7|TRBV28
TGTGCCAGCAGTTTTAGGCAGGGGAGAGAAGAGCAGTACTTC
CASSFRQGREEQYF
>11|few|-|TRBJ1-4|TRBV30
TGTGCCTGGAGTGGTGGGTCGTACTCCGGCTTT
CAWSGGSYSGF
>15|many|-|TRBJ1-5|TRBV2
TGTGCCAGCAGGGCCTACGGGTGGGGCAATCAGCCCCAGCATTTT
CASRAYGWGNQPQHF
>17|few|TRBD1|TRBJ2-3|TRBV12-3/TRBV12-4
TGTGCCAGCAGCCAAGGTCCCGGACAGGGGGCAATAGATACGCAGTATTTT
CASSQGPGQGAIDTQYF
>15|few|-|TRBJ2-5|TRBV13
TGTGCCAGCAGCTTAGGAGGACACTTACAAGAGACCCAGTACTTC
CASSLGGHLQETQYF
>16|few|TRBD1|TRBJ2-1|TRBV6-2/TRBV6-3
TGTGCCAGCAGCCAAGGGGCAGGGGGCCTGATCGATGAGCAGTTCTTC
CASSQGAGGLIDEQFF
>14|few|-|TRBJ2-1|TRBV6-2/TRBV6-3
TGTGCCAGCAGCCCTACATACTCCTACAATGAGCAGTTCTTC
CASSPTYSYNEQFF
>12|many|-|TRBJ1-2|TRBV20-1
TGCAGTGCCGCAGGACAGACCTATGGCTACACCTTC
CSAAGQTYGYTF
>15|-|TRBD1|TRBJ2-7|TRBV28
TGTGCCAGCAGTTTCCCGGACAGGGGGACCTACGAGCAGTACTTC
CASSFPDRGTYEQYF
>16|-|-|TRBJ2-1|TRBV3-1
TGTGCCAGCAGCGGCGCGAGGGGGGCTGGGAACAATGAGCAGTTCTTC
CASSGARGAGNNEQFF
>13|once|TRBD1|TRBJ2-7|TRBV20-1
TGCAGTGCCATCGAGGGGGCGCGGAACGGGCAGTACTTC
CSAIEGARNGQYF
>15|-|-|TRBJ1-4|TRBV5-1
TGCGCCAGCAGCCTGAGTCAGAAAACTAATGAAAAACTGTTTTTT
CASSLSQKTNEKLFF
>16|many|-|TRBJ1-4|TRBV2
TGTGCCAGCAGTGAAATCGGAGCCAAGGAGAGCGAAAAACTGTTTTTT
CASSEIGAKESEKLFF
>14|few|TRBD2|TRBJ2-3|TRBV5-1
TGCGCCAGCAGCCGGACTAGCGGAATAGATACGCAGTATTTT
CASSRTSGIDTQYF
>16|many|TRBD1|TRBJ1-5|TRBV6-5
TGTGCCAGCAGTTACGCCCAGGGGGCGGCTAATCAGCCCCAGCATTTT
CASSYAQGAANQPQHF
>13|many|-|TRBJ2-2|TRBV2
TGTGCCAGCAGTGGAGTTAGGACCGGGGAGCTGTTTTTT
CASSGVRTGELFF
>15|many|-|TRBJ1-1|TRBV6-1
TGTGCCAGCAGTGCAAGACAGCGCATGAACACTGAAGCTTTCTTT
CASSARQRMNTEAFF
>12|few|TRBD1|TRBJ1-2|TRBV10-2
TGCGCCAGTCGACAGGGAGACTATGGCTACACCTTC
CASRQGDYGYTF
>15|many|TRBD2|TRBJ2-1|TRBV20-1
TGCAGTGCTAGAGATAATCCTAGCGGGAGCAGGGAGCAGTTCTTC
CSARDNPSGSREQFF
>10|few|-|TRBJ1-1|TRBV29-1
TGCAGCGTTAATGCCCCTGAAGCTTTCTTT
CSVNAPEAFF
>14|many|TRBD2|TRBJ2-3|TRBV11-2
TGTGCCAGCAGCGATAGCGGGGGGACAGATACGCAGTATTTT
CASSDSGGTDTQYF
>12|once|-|TRBJ1-5|TRBV9
TGTGCCAGCGGTAGGGGCAATCAGCCCCAGCATTTT
CASGRGNQPQHF
>13|many|-|TRBJ1-5|TRBV6-1
TGTGCCAGCGAAACCAGGGTGGGTCAGCCCCAGCATTTT
CASETRVGQPQHF
>17|-|TRBD1|TRBJ1-2|TRBV11-2
TGTGCCAGCAGCGGGCCCGGGACAGGTCTTAGTAACTATGGCTACACCTTC
CASSGPGTGLSNYGYTF
>14|few|-|TRBJ1-5|TRBV19
TGTGCCAGTAGTATAGAAGACAGCAATCAGCCCCAGCATTTT
CASSIEDSNQPQHF
>13|many|-|TRBJ2-3|TRBV7-3
TGTGCCAGCAGCTTCGGCCCAAGAGATACGCAGTATTTT
CASSFGPRDTQYF
>14|-|-|TRBJ2-2|TRBV19
TGTGCCAGTACCCCTACCTGGGTCACCGGGGAGCTGTTTTTT
CASTPTWVTGELFF
>11|-|TRBD2|TRBJ2-1|TRBV10-2
TGCGCCACCCAATTAGCGGGAGAGCAGTTCTTC
CATQLAGEQFF
>15|-|TRBD1|TRBJ2-7|TRBV5-1
TGCGCCAGCAGATCGGGACAGCTGAGCTCCTACGAGCAGTACTTC
CASRSGQLSSYEQYF
>15|many|-|TRBJ1-6|TRBV28
TGTGCCAGCAGTTTTGGCAAGCGAGTCAGAACACCCCTCCACTTT
CASSFGKRVRTPLHF
>16|few|-|TRBJ2-1|TRBV5-1
TGCGCCAGCAGAAGACAGGGAGGGGGCTCCTACAATGAGCAGTTCTTC
CASRRQGGGSYNEQFF
>16|-|-|TRBJ2-7|TRBV6-1
TGTGCCAGCAGTGGGGACACTTCCACCCCTTCCTACGAGCAGTACTTC
CASSGDTSTPSYEQYF
>13|few|-|TRBJ2-5|TRBV6-2/TRBV6-3
TGTGCCAGCAGTTACTTCCACAAAGAGACCCAGTACTTC
CASSYFHKETQYF
>14|many|TRBD2|TRBJ2-1|TRBV7-9
TGTGCCAGCAGCAGCCTAGCGGGAGGAATTGAGCAGTTCTTC
CASSSLAGGIEQFF
>16|many|-|TRBJ2-2|TRBV30
TGTGCCTGGAGTTTGGGGGCTAGCGGGACAGGGGGGGAGCTGTTTTTT
CAWSLGASGTGGELFF
>14|many|TRBD1|TRBJ1-1|TRBV2
TGTGCCAGCAGTGAAGCGGGAGGGGGCGGAAAGGCTTTCTTT
CASSEAGGGGKAFF
>14|-|-|TRBJ1-6|TRBV7-9
TGTGCCAGCAGCTCGCCTACCCACCGTGCACCCCTCCACTTT
CASSSPTHRAPLHF
>16|-|TRBD2|TRBJ2-3|TRBV29-1
TGCAGCGCTAGATCCGGACTAGCGCTTCGCACAGATACGCAGTATTTT
CSARSGLALRTDTQYF